The 32 T cell receptor beta chains reported below all come from one sample, sequenced in a study of blood T cells in healthy people across ages. Alongside a J-beta primer mix, a sample-barcoded 5' primer served in a second PCR lasting 7 to 11 cycles. MiXCR, applied by TCRdb to the 5' RACE reads, yields one record per CDR3 protein. The sample yields around 320,000 distinct CDR3 sequences, 25% to 30% seen once. Sequencing input: blood. These receptors all stem from a woman in her 70s in good health.

This chain connects TRBV20-1 to TRBJ1-2; D remains unclear. CDR3 length: 13 amino acids. CDR1 is DFQATT and CDR2 is SNEGSKA in the germline V gene (reference sequence). With 5 bases removed from V and 4 bases from J, the gap between germline ends came to 14 bases. The CDR3 DNA reads as TGCAGTGCTTCTGGACTGGAAGGCTATGGCTACACCTTC. This codes for CSASGLEGYGYTF.

This chain uses TRBV7-3 with TRBJ2-3; possible D gene TRBD2, 6 bases. Germline V lookup: CDR1 SGHTA, CDR2 FQGTGA. This CDR3 region has 14 residues. The ends were cut back, 4 bases at V and 5 bases at J, with 13 bases in the middle. The CDR3 reads CASSSTTSRDTQYF. The CDR3 bases are TGTGCCAGCAGCTCGACGACTAGTAGAGATACGCAGTATTTT.

This clonotype has only a few counts. The rearrangement uses TRBV4-1 and TRBJ2-5; no definite D call. The J call may be wrong; the DNA end is better matched by TRBJ2-7. The CDR3 is 15 amino acids. The germline V gene has CDR1 MGHRA and CDR2 YSYEKL. CDR3 coding DNA: TGCGCCAGCAGCCAAGGATGGGCAGATCCCTACGAGCAGTACTTC. Amino acid sequence: CASSQGWADPYEQYF.

The rearrangement joins TRBV19 to TRBJ1-5; D might be TRBD1 (6 bases). Trimming removed 3 bases at V and 1 base at J, with 10 bases between. CDR3 length: 15 amino acids. Germline V gene data show CDR1 as LNHDA and CDR2 as SQIVND (reference sequence). Here the CDR3 reads CASSMIRGSNQPQHF. The CDR3, as DNA: TGTGCCAGTAGTATGATCAGGGGAAGCAATCAGCCCCAGCATTTT.

This clonotype was seen a few times. This chain links TRBV20-1 with TRBJ1-2; D ambiguous. The germline gives CDR1 DFQATT, CDR2 SNEGSKA (reference sequence). V was shortened by 2 bases and J by 7 bases, with 11 bases between the two germline ends. The CDR3 sequence is 12 residues long. Here the CDR3 reads CSARPEAGGYTF. In DNA, the CDR3 is TGCAGTGCTAGACCGGAGGCCGGTGGCTACACCTTC.

This clonotype occurred a few times. CDR3 bases: TGTGCCAGCATTTTCAGGGTAGCCTCCTACAATGAGCAGTTCTTC. Translation: CASIFRVASYNEQFF. The chain joins TRBV6-1 to TRBJ2-1; tentative D call: TRBD1 (5 bases). V was clipped by 7 bases and J by 0 bases, with 13 bases between them. CDR1 is MNHNS and CDR2 is SASEGT in the germline V gene. This CDR3 spans 15 amino acids.

Here the CDR3 reads CAPNGRLLAGYNEQFF. The CDR3 DNA reads as TGTGCCCCGAACGGTCGGTTACTAGCGGGCTACAATGAGCAGTTCTTC. This chain connects TRBV10-3 to TRBJ2-5, with 9 bases lining up with TRBD2. The DNA end is a closer match to TRBJ2-1, so the J assignment may be wrong. CDR1 and CDR2 (germline): ENHRY, SYGVKD. The CDR3 totals 16 residues.

The sample holds many counts of this clonotype. This clone may be a read error of a much larger clone one base away. V and J are TRBV12-3 or TRBV12-4 and TRBJ2-5; 8 bases map to TRBD1. CDR3 length equals 14 residues. Trimming took 7 bases from V and 3 from J; bases not matched to a gene: 7. The CDR3 region is CASTALDREETQYF. The DNA for the CDR3 is TGTGCCAGCACCGCCTTGGACAGGGAAGAGACCCAGTACTTC.

This clonotype was picked up a small number of times. The chain is built from TRBV6-1 and TRBJ1-2; 8 bases agree with TRBD1. Germline-derived CDR1 and CDR2 are MNHNS and SASEGT. V gave up 6 bases and J gave up 6 bases; unmatched junction bases: 24. The CDR3 sequence is 19 residues long. The CDR3 DNA is TGTGCCAGCAGATTCCACAATTTCGGACAGGGACGAAATACGGATGGCTACACCTTC. Its protein product is CASRFHNFGQGRNTDGYTF.

This clonotype has a count of ten or more. This rearrangement joins TRBV7-8 to TRBJ1-4; D unclear. This CDR3 contains 19 residues. Trimming took off 2 bases at V and 4 bases at J, with 23 bases between the two ends. Germline CDR1 is SGHVS and CDR2 is FQNEAQ. The CDR3 protein is CASSLPPVEVVPINEKLFF. CDR3 sequence (DNA): TGTGCCAGCAGCTTACCCCCGGTGGAGGTTGTCCCAATTAATGAAAAACTGTTTTTT.

This clonotype appeared a few times. The chain employs TRBV4-2 and TRBJ2-5; D unresolved. The last part of the DNA fits TRBJ2-1 better; the J call may be wrong. The CDR3 extends over 15 amino acids. Germline CDR1 reads LGHNA; CDR2 reads YNFKEQ. CDR3 protein: CASSQDGSNANEQFF. In DNA form, the CDR3 reads TGTGCCAGCAGCCAAGATGGTAGCAACGCCAATGAGCAGTTCTTC.

The sample holds one count of this clonotype. CDR3 DNA sequence: TGCAGCGCCCAATCCTTATTGCGTGGCTACACCTTC. This translates into CSAQSLLRGYTF. The chain joins TRBV29-1 to TRBJ1-2; no clear D. V was clipped by 7 bases and J by 7 bases, with 16 bases between them. Looked up from germline, CDR1 is SQVTM and CDR2 is ANQGSEA. This CDR3 has 12 amino acids.

The V call is TRBV13, the J call TRBJ1-2; D perhaps matches TRBD1 (5 bases). CDR3 length equals 14 residues. Trimming took off 6 bases at V and 7 bases at J, with 18 bases between the two ends. Per the germline V gene, CDR1 is PRHDT and CDR2 is FYEKMQ (reference sequence). The CDR3 here is CASSLRQGSGGYTF. The CDR3 bases are TGTGCCAGCAGTCTACGTCAGGGCTCGGGTGGCTACACCTTC.

This clonotype was picked up a small number of times. One junction end disagrees with the germline gene, perhaps due to a read error. The CDR3 region has the DNA TGTGCCAGCAGCCCCGACAGGGGCTCGCAGAGCGTCTTT. Translated: CASSPDRGSQSVF. This sequence joins TRBV14 and TRBJ1-1, with TRBD1 identical over 8 bases. CDR1 is SGHDN, CDR2 FVKESK, per germline. This CDR3 comprises 13 residues.

The V gene is TRBV20-1, the J gene TRBJ1-4; no reliable D call. Germline assignment: CDR1 DFQATT and CDR2 SNEGSKA (reference sequence). This CDR3 is 12 amino acids long. Trimming cost V 6 bases and J 6 bases, with 11 bases left between them. The chain's CDR3 is CSALGGDEKLFF. The CDR3 DNA follows: TGCAGTGCCCTCGGCGGGGATGAAAAACTGTTTTTT.

The rearrangement links TRBV5-1 to TRBJ2-5; D might be TRBD1 (5 bases). The CDR3 is 14 amino acids. V was shortened by 1 base and J by 3 bases, with 10 bases between the two germline ends. The germline V gene encodes CDR1 SGHRS and CDR2 YFSETQ. This CDR3 is CASSLTGAKETQYF. CDR3 DNA sequence: TGCGCCAGCAGCTTGACAGGCGCCAAAGAGACCCAGTACTTC.

V and J are TRBV27 and TRBJ1-5; maybe TRBD1 (5 bases). This CDR3 comprises 15 residues. The germline V and J ends were trimmed by 0 bases and 5 bases, with 11 bases remaining between them. Per germline, CDR1 MNHEY and CDR2 SMNVEV (reference sequence). CDR3 region: CASSLSRDRDQPQHF. The CDR3 DNA reads as TGTGCCAGCAGTTTATCGAGAGACAGAGATCAGCCCCAGCATTTT.

In its sample, this clonotype was seen a few times. The rearrangement joins TRBV6-2 or TRBV6-3 to TRBJ2-5, with TRBD1 identical over 7 bases. The end of the DNA aligns better with TRBJ2-7, so the J call may be wrong. The CDR3 contains 14 residues. Germline-derived CDR1 and CDR2 are MNHEY and SVGEGT. CDR3 region: CASSYPGGAYEQYF. The CDR3 DNA sequence: TGTGCCAGCAGTTATCCAGGGGGAGCTTACGAGCAGTACTTC.

The chain employs TRBV7-9 and TRBJ1-1; no clear D. Germline CDR1 and CDR2: SEHNR and FQNEAQ (reference sequence). The CDR3 covers 12 residues. The V end lost 1 base, the J end lost 4 bases, and 4 bases lay between the germline ends. CDR3 amino acids: CASSLVSTEAFF. The CDR3 DNA is TGTGCCAGCAGCTTAGTTTCCACTGAAGCTTTCTTT.

This chain uses TRBV5-6 with TRBJ1-3; D gene ambiguous. Trimming pared 4 bases from V and 0 bases from J, leaving 8 bases between. The length of the CDR3 is 14 residues. Germline CDR1 SGHDT, CDR2 YYEEEE. CDR3 nucleotides: TGTGCCAGCAGCCAGAGGGCCTCTGGAAACACCATATATTTT. Its protein product is CASSQRASGNTIYF.

In this sample, this clonotype turned up a few times. The rearrangement links TRBV7-9 to TRBJ2-5; no clear D. The length of the CDR3 is 14 residues. V lost 5 bases and J 3 bases, leaving 13 bases between the germline ends. Germline V gene data show CDR1 as SEHNR and CDR2 as FQNEAQ (reference sequence). Written as DNA, the CDR3 is TGTGCCAGCAGCCAAAGGTCTTTTGAAGAGACCCAGTACTTC. It specifies CASSQRSFEETQYF.

The chain combines TRBV15 with TRBJ2-5; D is possibly TRBD1 (6 bases). The CDR3 sequence is 14 residues long. Trimming pared 2 bases from V and 2 bases from J, leaving 9 bases between. Germline V gene data show CDR1 as LNHNV and CDR2 as YYDKDF (reference sequence). CDR3 sequence reads: CATSRYGQQETQYF. CDR3 coding DNA: TGTGCCACCAGCAGATATGGACAGCAAGAGACCCAGTACTTC. The full variable domain, in which reference TRBV15 and TRBJ2-5 provide the parts outside the CDR3, is DAMVIQNPRYQVTQFGKPVTLSCSQTLNHNVMYWYQQKSSQAPKLLFHYYDKDFNNEADTPDNFQSRRPNTSFCFLDIRSPGLGDTAMYLCATSRYGQQETQYFGPGTRLLVL.

This clonotype appeared a few times. The CDR3 region is CASSLSAGSYEQYF. The CDR3 DNA reads TGCGCCAGCAGCTTAAGTGCGGGATCGTACGAGCAGTACTTC. The chain uses TRBV5-1 and TRBJ2-1; perhaps TRBD2 as D (6 bases). With the DNA end fitting TRBJ2-7 better, the J assignment may be wrong. Germline loops: CDR1 SGHRS, CDR2 YFSETQ. The CDR3 consists of 14 residues.

Only a few counts were recorded for this clonotype. The rearrangement joins TRBV5-6 to TRBJ2-7; D may be TRBD2 (6 bases). The V end was cut by 4 bases, the J end by 6 bases, with 11 bases between. Germline V CDR1 and CDR2: SGHDT, YYEEEE. This CDR3 is 12 amino acids long. CDR3 amino acids: CASSVGGGEQYF. The DNA for the CDR3 is TGTGCCAGCAGCGTGGGGGGAGGCGAGCAGTACTTC.

Comments on this clonotype: As the CDR3 is not closed by the conserved phenylalanine or tryptophan, this likely results from a read error. The DNA is left out, because the CDR3 cannot be placed on it with certainty; the CDR3 is given as TCRdb lists it. J is TRBJ2-7 and V is TRBV7-8; TRBD1, the table's D call, lacks a check against the DNA. Including both end residues, the CDR3 is 11 amino acids long. Per the germline V gene, CDR1 is SGHVS and CDR2 is FQNEAQ. CDR3 in amino acids: CASSLGGHSAC.

The chain uses TRBV3-1 and TRBJ1-2; weak D call: TRBD1 (5 bases). Germline CDR1 and CDR2: LGHDT and YNNKEL (reference sequence). Trimming left V 1 base short and J 3 bases short, with 12 bases between. The CDR3 runs 15 residues. In DNA form, the CDR3 reads TGTGCCAGCAGCCAAGGGTCCGGGACCTACTATGGCTACACCTTC. Translation: CASSQGSGTYYGYTF. Filled out from reference TRBV3-1 and TRBJ1-2, the complete variable domain reads DTAVSQTPKYLVTQMGNDKSIKCEQNLGHDTMYWYKQDSKKFLKIMFSYNNKELIINETVPNRFSPKSPDKAHLNLHINSLELGDSAVYFCASSQGSGTYYGYTFGSGTRLTVV.

The J gene is TRBJ2-1, the V gene TRBV7-2; TRBD2 agrees at 7 bases. Germline values: CDR1 SGHTA, CDR2 FQGNSA. The CDR3 spans 13 residues. The trim removed 5 bases at V and 5 bases at J, leaving 3 bases unmatched. The CDR3 DNA reads TGTGCCAGCAGCCGGACTAGGAACAATGAGCAGTTCTTC. Translation: CASSRTRNNEQFF. The whole variable domain, filled in from reference TRBV7-2 and TRBJ2-1, reads GAGVSQSPSNKVTEKGKDVELRCDPISGHTALYWYRQSLGQGLEFLIYFQGNSAPDKSGLPSDRFSAERTGGSVSTLTIQRTQQEDSAVYLCASSRTRNNEQFFGPGTRLTVL.

This clonotype is a singleton in its sample. The chain carries TRBV20-1 and TRBJ2-5, with D tentatively TRBD1 or TRBD2 (5 bases each). V was trimmed by 6 bases and J by 3 bases, leaving 20 bases between them. CDR3 length: 15 amino acids. The germline V gene encodes CDR1 DFQATT and CDR2 SNEGSKA (reference sequence). The chain's CDR3 is CSADDRGPREETQYF. As DNA, the CDR3 is TGCAGTGCAGACGATCGGGGACCAAGGGAAGAGACCCAGTACTTC.

This clonotype was detected a few times. V is TRBV12-3 or TRBV12-4 and J is TRBJ1-5, with 8 positions matching TRBD1. V lost 3 bases to trimming and J lost 6 bases; unmatched junction nucleotides: 4. CDR3 length equals 14 residues. The DNA for the CDR3 is TGTGCCAGCAGTTTTAAGACAGGGGTTCAGCCCCAGCATTTT. Its translation: CASSFKTGVQPQHF.

In this sample, this clonotype turned up many times. This chain uses TRBV29-1 with TRBJ2-5, with 9 bases that match TRBD1. This CDR3 has 11 amino acids. Germline CDR1 SQVTM, CDR2 ANQGSEA. V dropped 7 bases and J dropped 4; count of bases not matched to a gene: 1. CDR3: CSATGGETQYF. CDR3 DNA: TGCAGCGCGACAGGGGGAGAGACCCAGTACTTC.

The rearrangement joins TRBV5-1 to TRBJ2-5, with D possibly called TRBD1 or TRBD2 (5 bases each). The CDR3 runs to 14 residues. The ends were cut back, 1 base at V and 5 bases at J, with 12 bases in the middle. Per germline, CDR1 SGHRS and CDR2 YFSETQ. The chain's CDR3 is CASSLRLWGETQYF. In nucleotides, the CDR3 is TGCGCCAGCAGCTTGAGGTTATGGGGGGAGACCCAGTACTTC.

This clonotype was seen more than once but under ten times. The V call is TRBV5-1, the J call TRBJ1-1, with D maybe TRBD1 (6 bases). The V and J ends lost 0 bases and 6 bases respectively, with 18 bases between them. The CDR3 has 16 amino acids. From germline, CDR1 is SGHRS and CDR2 YFSETQ. The CDR3 DNA is TGCGCCAGCAGCTTGGGACTTCGGCAGGGGTATGCTGAAGCTTTCTTT. Its translation is CASSLGLRQGYAEAFF. Full variable domain (missing parts from reference TRBV5-1 and TRBJ1-1): KAGVTQTPRYLIKTRGQQVTLSCSPISGHRSVSWYQQTPGQGLQFLFEYFSETQRNKGNFPGRFSGRQFSNSRSEMNVSTLELGDSALYLCASSLGLRQGYAEAFFGQGTRLTVV.